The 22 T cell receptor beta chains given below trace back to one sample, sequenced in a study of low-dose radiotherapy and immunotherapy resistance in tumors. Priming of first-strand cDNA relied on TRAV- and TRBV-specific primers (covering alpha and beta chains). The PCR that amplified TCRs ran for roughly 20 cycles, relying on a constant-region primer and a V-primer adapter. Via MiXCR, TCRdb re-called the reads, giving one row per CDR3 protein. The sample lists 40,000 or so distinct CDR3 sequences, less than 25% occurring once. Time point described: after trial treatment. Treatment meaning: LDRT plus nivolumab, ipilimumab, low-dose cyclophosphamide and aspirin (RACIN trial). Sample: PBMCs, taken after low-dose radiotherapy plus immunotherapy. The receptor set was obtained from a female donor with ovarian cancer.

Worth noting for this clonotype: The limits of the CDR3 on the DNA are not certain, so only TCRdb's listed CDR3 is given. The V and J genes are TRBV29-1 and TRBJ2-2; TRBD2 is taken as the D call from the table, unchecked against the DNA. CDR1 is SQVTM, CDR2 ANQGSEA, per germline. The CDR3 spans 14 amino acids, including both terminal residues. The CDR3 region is CSVFGPLPGELFFF.

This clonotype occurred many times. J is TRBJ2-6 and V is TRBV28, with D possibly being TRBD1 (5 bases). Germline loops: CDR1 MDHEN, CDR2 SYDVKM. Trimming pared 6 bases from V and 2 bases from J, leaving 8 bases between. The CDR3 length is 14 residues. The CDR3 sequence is CASSSGTGANVLTF. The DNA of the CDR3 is TGTGCCAGCAGCTCAGGGACTGGGGCCAACGTCCTGACTTTC.

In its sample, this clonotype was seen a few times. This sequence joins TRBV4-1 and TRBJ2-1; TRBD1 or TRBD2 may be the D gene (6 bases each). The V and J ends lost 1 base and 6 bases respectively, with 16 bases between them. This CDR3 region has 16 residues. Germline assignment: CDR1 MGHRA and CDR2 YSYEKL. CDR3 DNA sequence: TGCGCCAGCAGCCAAGCCGGGGGCTACAGGGTCAATGAGCAGTTCTTC. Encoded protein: CASSQAGGYRVNEQFF.

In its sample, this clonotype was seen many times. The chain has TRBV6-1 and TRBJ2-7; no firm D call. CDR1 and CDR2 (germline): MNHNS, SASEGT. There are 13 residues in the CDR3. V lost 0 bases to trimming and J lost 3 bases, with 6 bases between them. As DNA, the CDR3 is TGTGCCAGCAGTGAAGCCGATCACTACGAGCAGTACTTC. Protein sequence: CASSEADHYEQYF.

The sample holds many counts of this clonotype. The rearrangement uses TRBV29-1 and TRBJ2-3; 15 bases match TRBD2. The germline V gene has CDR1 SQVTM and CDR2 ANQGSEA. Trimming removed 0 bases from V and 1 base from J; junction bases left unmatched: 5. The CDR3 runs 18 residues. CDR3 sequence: CSVEDRTSGRAGTDTQYF. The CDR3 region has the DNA TGCAGCGTTGAAGATCGGACTAGCGGGAGGGCCGGCACAGATACGCAGTATTTT.

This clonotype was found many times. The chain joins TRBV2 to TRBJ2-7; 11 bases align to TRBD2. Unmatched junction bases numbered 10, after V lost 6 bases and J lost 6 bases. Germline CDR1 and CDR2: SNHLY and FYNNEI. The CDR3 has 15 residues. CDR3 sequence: CASSLKLAGAPEQYF. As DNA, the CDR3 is TGTGCCAGCAGCTTAAAACTAGCGGGAGCTCCCGAGCAGTACTTC.

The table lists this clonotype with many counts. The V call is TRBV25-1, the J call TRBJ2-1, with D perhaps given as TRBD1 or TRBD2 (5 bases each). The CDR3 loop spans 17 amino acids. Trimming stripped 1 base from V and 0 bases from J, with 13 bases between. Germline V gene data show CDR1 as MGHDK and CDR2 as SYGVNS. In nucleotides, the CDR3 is TGTGCCAGCAGTGAATCCCCCGAGGGGAGCTCCTACAATGAGCAGTTCTTC. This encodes CASSESPEGSSYNEQFF.

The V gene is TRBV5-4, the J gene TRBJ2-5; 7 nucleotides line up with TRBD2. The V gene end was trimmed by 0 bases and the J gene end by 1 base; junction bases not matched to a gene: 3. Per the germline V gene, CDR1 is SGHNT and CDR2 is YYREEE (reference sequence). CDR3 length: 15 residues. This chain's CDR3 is CASSLDSSGQETQYF. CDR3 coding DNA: TGTGCCAGCAGCTTGGATTCTAGCGGCCAAGAGACCCAGTACTTC.

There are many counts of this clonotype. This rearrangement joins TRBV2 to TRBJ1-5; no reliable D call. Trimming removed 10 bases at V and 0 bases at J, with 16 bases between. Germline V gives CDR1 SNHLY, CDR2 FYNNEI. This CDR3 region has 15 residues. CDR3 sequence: CATKGAGNSNQPQHF. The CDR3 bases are TGTGCCACCAAGGGAGCAGGAAATAGCAATCAGCCCCAGCATTTT.

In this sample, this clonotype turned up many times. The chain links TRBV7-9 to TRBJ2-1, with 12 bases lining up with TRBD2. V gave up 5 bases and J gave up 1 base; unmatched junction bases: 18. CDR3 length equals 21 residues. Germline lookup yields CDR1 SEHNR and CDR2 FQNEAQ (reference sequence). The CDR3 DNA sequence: TGTGCCAGCAGCCGGTCGGTTGGGCTAGCGGGGGGGCCTAGTTCCTACAATGAGCAGTTCTTC. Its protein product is CASSRSVGLAGGPSSYNEQFF.

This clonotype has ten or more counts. For the CDR3, the DNA is TGCAGCGCTCCCAGGAGCGGGGCGCTTCAAGGGGAGCTGTTTTTT. Protein sequence: CSAPRSGALQGELFF. V usage is TRBV29-1 and J usage is TRBJ2-2; 7 nucleotides align to TRBD2. The CDR3 runs 15 residues. The germline gives CDR1 SQVTM, CDR2 ANQGSEA. V lost 7 bases to trimming and J lost 8 bases; unmatched junction nucleotides: 16.

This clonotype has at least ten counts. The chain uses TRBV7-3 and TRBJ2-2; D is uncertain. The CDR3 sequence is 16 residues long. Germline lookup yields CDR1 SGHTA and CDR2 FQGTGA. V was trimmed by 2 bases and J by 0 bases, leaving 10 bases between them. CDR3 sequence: CASSLVPLTNTGELFF. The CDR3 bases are TGTGCCAGCAGCTTAGTCCCTCTCACGAACACCGGGGAGCTGTTTTTT.

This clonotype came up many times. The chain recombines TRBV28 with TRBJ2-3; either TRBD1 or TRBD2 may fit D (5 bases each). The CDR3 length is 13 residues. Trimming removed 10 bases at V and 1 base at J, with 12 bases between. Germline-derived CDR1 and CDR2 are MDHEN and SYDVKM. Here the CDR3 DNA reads TGTGCCACCTCGAGGGGAGGCACAGATACGCAGTATTTT. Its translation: CATSRGGTDTQYF.

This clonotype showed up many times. CDR3 protein: CASSLSDGRNEQYF. CDR3 bases: TGTGCCAGCAGTTTAAGCGATGGTAGGAACGAGCAGTACTTC. The chain recombines TRBV12-3 or TRBV12-4 with TRBJ2-7; D ambiguous. The CDR3 has 14 residues. V was shortened by 2 bases and J by 5 bases, with 13 bases between the two germline ends.

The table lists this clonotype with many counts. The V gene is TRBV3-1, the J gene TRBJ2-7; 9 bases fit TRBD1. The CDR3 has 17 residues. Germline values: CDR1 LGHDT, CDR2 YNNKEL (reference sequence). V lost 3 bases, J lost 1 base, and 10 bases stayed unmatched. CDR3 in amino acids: CASSHHSGTGRSYEQYF. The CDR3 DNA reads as TGTGCCAGCAGCCATCATTCCGGGACAGGGCGGTCCTACGAGCAGTACTTC.

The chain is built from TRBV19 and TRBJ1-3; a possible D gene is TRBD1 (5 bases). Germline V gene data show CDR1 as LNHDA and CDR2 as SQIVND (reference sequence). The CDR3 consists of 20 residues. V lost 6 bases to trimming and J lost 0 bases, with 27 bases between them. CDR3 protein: CASRINRGQFLGSSGNTIYF. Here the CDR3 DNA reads TGTGCCAGTAGAATAAACCGGGGCCAGTTCCTGGGCAGCTCTGGAAACACCATATATTTT.

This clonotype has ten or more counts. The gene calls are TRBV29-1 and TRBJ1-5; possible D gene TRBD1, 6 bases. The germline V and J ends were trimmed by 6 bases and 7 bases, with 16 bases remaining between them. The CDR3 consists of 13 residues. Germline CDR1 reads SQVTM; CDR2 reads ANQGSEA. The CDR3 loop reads CSVQEGVGQPQHF. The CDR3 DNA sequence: TGCAGCGTCCAGGAGGGGGTCGGGCAGCCCCAGCATTTT.

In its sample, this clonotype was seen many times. CDR3 sequence (DNA): TGTGCCAGTAGTATAGAACCCTGGGTCCTGTTCTTC. Translated, it gives CASSIEPWVLFF. The chain uses TRBV19 and TRBJ2-1; D is ambiguous. Germline CDR1 and CDR2: LNHDA and SQIVND (reference sequence). The CDR3 has 12 amino acids. V shed 0 bases and J shed 15 bases, with 12 bases lying between them.

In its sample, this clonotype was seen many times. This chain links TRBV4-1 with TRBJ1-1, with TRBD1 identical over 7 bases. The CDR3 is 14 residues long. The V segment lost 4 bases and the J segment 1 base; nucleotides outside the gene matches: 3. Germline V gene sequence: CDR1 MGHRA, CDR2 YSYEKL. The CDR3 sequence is CASSRGQANTEAFF. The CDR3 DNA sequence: TGCGCCAGCAGCCGCGGACAGGCGAACACTGAAGCTTTCTTT.

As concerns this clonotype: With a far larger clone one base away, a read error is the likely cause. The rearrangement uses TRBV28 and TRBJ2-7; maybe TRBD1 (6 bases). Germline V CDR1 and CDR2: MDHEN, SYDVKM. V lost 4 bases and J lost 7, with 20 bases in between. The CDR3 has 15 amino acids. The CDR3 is CASSSPDGLGAEQYF. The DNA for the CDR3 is TGTGCCAGCAGTTCCCCTGATGGGCTGGGGGCTGAGCAGTACTTC.

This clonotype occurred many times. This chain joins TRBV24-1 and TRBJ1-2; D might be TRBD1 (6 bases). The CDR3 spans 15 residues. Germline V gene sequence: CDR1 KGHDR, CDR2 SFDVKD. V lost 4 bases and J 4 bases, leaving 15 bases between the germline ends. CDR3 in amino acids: CATSDRTRGSYGYTF. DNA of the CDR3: TGTGCCACCAGTGACAGGACTAGGGGGAGCTATGGCTACACCTTC.

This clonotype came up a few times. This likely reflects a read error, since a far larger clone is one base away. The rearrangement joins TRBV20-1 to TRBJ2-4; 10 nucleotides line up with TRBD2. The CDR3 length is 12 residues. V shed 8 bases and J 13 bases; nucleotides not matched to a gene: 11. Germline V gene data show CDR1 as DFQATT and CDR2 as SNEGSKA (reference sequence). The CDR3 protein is CSSSGGEREQYF. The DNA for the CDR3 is TGCAGTTCAAGCGGGGGGGAGAGGGAGCAGTACTTC.